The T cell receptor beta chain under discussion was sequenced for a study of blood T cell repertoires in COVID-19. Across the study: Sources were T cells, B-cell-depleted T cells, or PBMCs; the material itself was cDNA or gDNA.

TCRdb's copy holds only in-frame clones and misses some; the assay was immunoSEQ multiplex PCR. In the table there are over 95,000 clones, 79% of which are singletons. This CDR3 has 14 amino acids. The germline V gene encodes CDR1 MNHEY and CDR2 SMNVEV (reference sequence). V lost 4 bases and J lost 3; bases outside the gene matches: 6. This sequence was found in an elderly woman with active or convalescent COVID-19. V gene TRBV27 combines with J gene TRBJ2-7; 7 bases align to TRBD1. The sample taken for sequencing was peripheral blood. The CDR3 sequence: CASSSPGTVYEQYF. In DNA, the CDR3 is TGTGCCAGCAGTTCCCCCGGGACAGTCTACGAGCAGTACTTC.